A selection of T cell receptor beta chains follows, all from one sample in a study of T-cell memory formation after mild COVID-19. TCRdb reprocessed the 5' RACE reads via MiXCR and lists one record per CDR3 protein. The data contain roughly 550,000 distinct CDR3 sequences, around 21% of them singletons. Sequencing was performed on PBMCs or a T cell subset sorted from them (not recorded which). The receptors were gathered from an adult woman who had mild COVID-19 (a few samples of this study predate the infection). Cell type and time point are not known. The CDR3 runs from the conserved cysteine through the conserved F or W. The D gene is left open where the match is weak. Clone size is given for some rows only: seen once, a few or many times, or a class if the clone is expanded.

j_call clone_size cdr3_length v_call d_call cdr3_nt cdr3_aa
TRBJ2-7 few 13 TRBV20-1 TRBD1 TGCAGTGCCTGGACAGGGTCCGACCCCGAGCAGTACTTC CSAWTGSDPEQYF
TRBJ1-1 . 14 TRBV30 TRBD1 TGTGCCTCCCACCGGGACAGGGGGCAAACTGAAGCTTTCTTT CASHRDRGQTEAFF
TRBJ1-2 . 13 TRBV19 . TGTGCCAGTAGGTGGACGGCCAACTATGGCTACACCTTC CASRWTANYGYTF
TRBJ2-7 . 15 TRBV7-2 TRBD1 TGTGCCAGCAGCCGACAGGGCCATCCAGAGTACGAGCAGTACTTC CASSRQGHPEYEQYF
TRBJ2-7 few 12 TRBV30 . TGTGCCTGCAGAGGACAGACCTACGAGCAGTACTTC CACRGQTYEQYF
TRBJ2-5 . 17 TRBV7-2 . TGTGCCAGCAGCTCCCTGCAGAGAGGGCTATTGCGGGAGACCCAGTACTTC CASSSLQRGLLRETQYF
TRBJ2-1 . 15 TRBV6-1 . TGTGCCAGCAGCTCCAGCGGGACATACTACAATGAGCAGTTCTTC CASSSSGTYYNEQFF
TRBJ2-7 few 13 TRBV20-1 . TGCAGTGACACCAGGACCTCTTCGAGGGAGCAGTACTTC CSDTRTSSREQYF
TRBJ2-3 . 16 TRBV7-2 TRBD2 TGTGCCAGCAGCTTGGGGGGGACTAGCGGTACAGATACGCAGTATTTT CASSLGGTSGTDTQYF
TRBJ1-1 few 15 TRBV7-2 . TGTGCCAGCAGCTTAAACATGGGGGGTACGGCTGAAGCTTTCTTT CASSLNMGGTAEAFF
TRBJ1-1 few 15 TRBV7-9 TRBD1 TGTGCCAGCGGCGATCGGACAGGGGTGAACACTGAAGCTTTCTTT CASGDRTGVNTEAFF
TRBJ1-2 many 15 TRBV7-9 . TGTGCCAGCAGCCGACCCCCAGGGGCTTACTATGGCTACACCTTC CASSRPPGAYYGYTF
TRBJ2-7 once 12 TRBV4-1 . TGCGCCAGCAGCCGTGAGGGCTACGAGCAGTACTTC CASSREGYEQYF
TRBJ2-7 . 13 TRBV6-2/TRBV6-3 TRBD2 TGTGCCAGCAGACCCGGGACTACCTACGAGCAGTACTTC CASRPGTTYEQYF
TRBJ2-2 . 14 TRBV19 . TGTGCCAGTAGTATGGAATTAAGTACCGGGGAGCTGTTTTTT CASSMELSTGELFF
TRBJ2-7 . 14 TRBV20-1 TRBD1 TGCAGTGCTGCTCCGGGACAGGGAGGGTACGAGCAGTACTTC CSAAPGQGGYEQYF
TRBJ2-7 . 14 TRBV6-5 TRBD1 TGTGCCAGCAGTAACCGGGACAGGGACCACGAGCAGTACTTC CASSNRDRDHEQYF
TRBJ2-2 . 15 TRBV5-1 . TGCGCCAGCAGCCCCCCGACAGTGAACACCGGGGAGCTGTTTTTT CASSPPTVNTGELFF
TRBJ2-2 . 15 TRBV18 TRBD1 TGTGCCAGCTCACCGAAACAGGGGGCTACCGGGGAGCTGTTTTTT CASSPKQGATGELFF
TRBJ2-1 . 16 TRBV7-6 . TGTGCCAGCAGCTTAGCCGCCCATATGTCCTACAATGAGCAGTTCTTC CASSLAAHMSYNEQFF
TRBJ2-7 . 14 TRBV7-6 TRBD2 TGTGCCAGCAGCGATAGCGGGGGCCGCTACGAGCAGTACTTC CASSDSGGRYEQYF
TRBJ1-1 . 14 TRBV7-8 . TGTGCCAGCAGCGTTCCGTGGACGAACACTGAAGCTTTCTTT CASSVPWTNTEAFF
TRBJ2-7 . 15 TRBV5-1 TRBD1 TGCGCCAGCAGCGGGTGGGGGACAGACGACTACGAGCAGTACTTC CASSGWGTDDYEQYF
TRBJ1-1 . 13 TRBV6-1 . TGTGCCAGCAGTGGAGTCCGAGGGACTGAAGCTTTCTTT CASSGVRGTEAFF
TRBJ2-1 . 13 TRBV18 TRBD1 TGTGCCAGCTCACCAGGGACAGGGGATGAGCAGTTCTTC CASSPGTGDEQFF
TRBJ2-1 many 17 TRBV5-1 TRBD2 TGCGCCAGCAGCTCCCTGCGGGAGGGAACCTCCTACAATGAGCAGTTCTTC CASSSLREGTSYNEQFF
TRBJ2-1 few 17 TRBV7-6 . TGTGCCAGCAGCTTAGACTCAAGGACTGGCTCCTACAATGAGCAGTTCTTC CASSLDSRTGSYNEQFF
TRBJ1-2 few 11 TRBV15 . TGTGCCACCCAGGACCCCTATGGCTACACCTTC CATQDPYGYTF
TRBJ2-2 . 14 TRBV9 . TGTGCCAGCAGCCCGACGTTGACCCCCGGGGAGCTGTTTTTT CASSPTLTPGELFF